The T cell receptor beta chain described here comes from a study of Graves' ophthalmopathy and Graves' hyperthyroidism. The overall study: Stable hyperthyroidism was defined by absence of ophthalmopathy within 18 months of follow-up.

A remark on this clonotype: Its target is unknown.

The study amplified TCR beta CDR3 regions using RNA transcripts. Second-round multiplex PCR came after a first-round RT-PCR that employed HTBI primers. Via MiXCR, TCRdb re-called the multiplex PCR reads, giving one row per CDR3 protein. The repertoire holds about 600,000 distinct CDR3 sequences, less than 45% seen once, with about 4.2% in the top ten. The authors enrolled newly diagnosed hyperthyroidism patients aged 18 to 65 with under 2 months' duration. Clinical symptoms, serum thyroxine, TRAb, thyroid ultrasound and orbital computed tomography formed the basis of diagnosis. Study-wide results and limits: Forecasting of ophthalmopathy progression by the model achieved almost 71% sensitivity and approximately 72% specificity.

This clonotype originated in an adult man with Graves' hyperthyroidism. The sample consisted of peripheral blood or thyroid tissue (not recorded which).

DNA of the CDR3: TGTGCCAGTAGTCCGACGGGCAGCACTGAAGCTTTCTTT. Its protein product is CASSPTGSTEAFF. The chain has TRBV19 and TRBJ1-1, with no clear D. Trimming removed 5 bases at V and 4 bases at J, with 11 bases between. CDR1 and CDR2 from the germline V gene are LNHDA and SQIVND (reference sequence). This CDR3 spans 13 amino acids.